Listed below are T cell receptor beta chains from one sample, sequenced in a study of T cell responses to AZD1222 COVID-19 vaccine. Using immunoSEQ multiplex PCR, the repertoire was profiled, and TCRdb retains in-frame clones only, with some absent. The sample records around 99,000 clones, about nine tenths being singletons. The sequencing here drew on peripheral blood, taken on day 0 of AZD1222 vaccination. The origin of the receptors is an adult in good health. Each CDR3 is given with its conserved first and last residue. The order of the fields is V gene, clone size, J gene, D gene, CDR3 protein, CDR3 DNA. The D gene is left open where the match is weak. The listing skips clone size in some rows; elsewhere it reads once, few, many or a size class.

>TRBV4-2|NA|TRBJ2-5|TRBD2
CASSQNGGAGETQYF
TGTGCCAGCAGCCAAAACGGGGGGGCGGGAGAGACCCAGTACTTC
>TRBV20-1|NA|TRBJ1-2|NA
CSASSFNYGYTF
TGCAGTGCTAGTTCCTTTAACTATGGCTACACCTTC
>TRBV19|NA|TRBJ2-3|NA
CASKYSRTDTQYF
TGTGCCAGTAAGTACAGCCGCACAGATACGCAGTATTTT
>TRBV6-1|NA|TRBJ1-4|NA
CASSEFGASNEKLFF
TGTGCCAGCAGTGAATTTGGGGCCTCAAATGAAAAACTGTTTTTT
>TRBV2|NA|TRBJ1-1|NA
CASSVQGTNTEAFF
TGTGCCAGCAGTGTGCAAGGGACCAACACTGAAGCTTTCTTT
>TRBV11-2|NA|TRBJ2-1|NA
CASSFGGEQFF
TGTGCCAGCAGCTTTGGCGGTGAGCAGTTCTTC
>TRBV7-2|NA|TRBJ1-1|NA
CASSLLLRTWDTEAFF
TGTGCCAGCAGCTTATTATTGCGGACGTGGGACACTGAAGCTTTCTTT
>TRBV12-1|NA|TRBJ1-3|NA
CASSLRVGGSGNTIYF
TGTGCCAGCAGCTTGCGCGTGGGGGGCTCTGGAAACACCATATATTTT
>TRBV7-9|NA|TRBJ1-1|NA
CASSPPWGWDAFF
TGTGCCAGCAGCCCGCCGTGGGGCTGGGATGCTTTCTTT
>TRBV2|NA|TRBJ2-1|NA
CASSTDQTGGNEQFF
TGTGCCAGCAGTACCGACCAGACGGGTGGCAATGAGCAGTTCTTC
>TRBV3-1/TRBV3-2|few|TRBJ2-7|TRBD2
CASSRYSGLGLNEQYF
TGTGCCAGCAGCCGATATTCGGGACTAGGACTAAACGAGCAGTACTTC
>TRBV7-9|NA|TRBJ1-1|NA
CASSSTRRQGTSNTEAFF
TGTGCCAGCAGCTCGACGAGGAGGCAGGGGACCTCGAACACTGAAGCTTTCTTT
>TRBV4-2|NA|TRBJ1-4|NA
CASSPISGGDEKLFF
TGTGCCAGCAGCCCTATATCCGGAGGGGATGAAAAACTGTTTTTT
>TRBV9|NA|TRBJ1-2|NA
CASSEVNYGYTF
TGTGCCAGCAGCGAAGTTAACTATGGCTACACCTTC
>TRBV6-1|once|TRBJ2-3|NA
CASSEAGGAGNTDTQYF
TGTGCCAGCAGTGAAGCAGGAGGGGCGGGGAACACAGATACGCAGTATTTT
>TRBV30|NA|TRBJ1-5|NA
CAWSVQGGQPQHF
TGTGCCTGGAGTGTACAGGGAGGTCAGCCCCAGCATTTT
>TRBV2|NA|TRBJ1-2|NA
CASSTRQGDLGGYTF
TGTGCCAGCAGTACAAGACAAGGGGATCTGGGTGGCTACACCTTC
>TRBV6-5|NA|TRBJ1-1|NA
CASSHFPSTDTEAFF
TGTGCCAGCAGTCATTTTCCGTCGACGGACACTGAAGCTTTCTTT
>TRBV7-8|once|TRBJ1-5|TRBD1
CASSWGQGGGQPQHF
TGTGCCAGCAGCTGGGGACAGGGTGGTGGACAGCCCCAGCATTTT
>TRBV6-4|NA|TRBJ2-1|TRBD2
CASSRLAGAVDEQFF
TGTGCCAGCAGTAGGCTAGCGGGGGCAGTGGATGAGCAGTTCTTC
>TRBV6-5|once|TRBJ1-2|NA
CASSYSSGSYGYTF
TGTGCCAGCAGTTACTCGAGCGGGAGTTATGGCTACACCTTC
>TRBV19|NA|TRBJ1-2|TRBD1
CASSMGQGNYGYTF
TGTGCCAGTAGTATGGGACAGGGGAACTATGGCTACACCTTC
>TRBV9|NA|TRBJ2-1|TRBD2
CASSPGTSGKGYEQFF
TGTGCCAGCAGCCCAGGGACTAGCGGGAAAGGGTATGAGCAGTTCTTC
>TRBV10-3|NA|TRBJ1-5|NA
CAIGGADSNQPQHF
TGTGCCATCGGGGGGGCCGATAGCAATCAGCCCCAGCATTTT
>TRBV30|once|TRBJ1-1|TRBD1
CAWKGRTGGTEAFF
TGTGCCTGGAAAGGTAGGACAGGGGGCACTGAAGCTTTCTTT
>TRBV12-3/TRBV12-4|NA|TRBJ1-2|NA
CASSLVFQGYTF
TGTGCCAGCAGTTTAGTTTTCCAAGGCTACACCTTC
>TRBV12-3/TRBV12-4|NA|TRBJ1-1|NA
CASSKRKGKAFF
TGTGCCAGTTCCAAGAGGAAAGGGAAAGCTTTCTTT
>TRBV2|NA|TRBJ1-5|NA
CASSVRMGETYSNQPQHF
TGTGCCAGCAGTGTCAGAATGGGGGAGACCTATAGCAATCAGCCCCAGCATTTT
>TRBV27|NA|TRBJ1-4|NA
CASSPRRGAGEKLFF
TGTGCCAGCAGTCCCCGACGGGGGGCTGGGGAAAAACTGTTTTTT
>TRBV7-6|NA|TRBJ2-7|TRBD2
CASSPGLAYTYEQYF
TGTGCCAGCAGCCCGGGACTAGCGTACACCTACGAGCAGTACTTC
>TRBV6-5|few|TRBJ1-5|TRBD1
CASSPGQVKQPQHF
TGTGCCAGCAGTCCGGGACAGGTCAAACAGCCCCAGCATTTT
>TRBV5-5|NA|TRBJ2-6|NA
CASSLVSPSGANVLTF
TGTGCCAGCAGCTTGGTTTCTCCCTCTGGGGCCAACGTCCTGACTTTC
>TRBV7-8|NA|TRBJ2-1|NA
CASSFGTYNEQFF
TGTGCCAGCAGCTTCGGGACTTACAATGAGCAGTTCTTC
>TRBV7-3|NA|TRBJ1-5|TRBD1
CASSPTGSNQPQHF
TGTGCCAGCAGCCCGACAGGGAGCAATCAGCCCCAGCATTTT
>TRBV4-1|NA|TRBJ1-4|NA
CASSQTFLVEKLFF
TGCGCCAGCAGCCAAACCTTTCTTGTAGAAAAACTGTTTTTT
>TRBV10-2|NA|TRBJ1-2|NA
CASIADSAHWGYTF
TGCGCCAGCATCGCGGACAGCGCCCACTGGGGCTACACCTTC
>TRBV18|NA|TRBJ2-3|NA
CASSPRGTTQDTQYF
TGTGCCAGCTCACCAAGGGGGACTACTCAAGATACGCAGTATTTT
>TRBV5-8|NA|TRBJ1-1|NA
CASSLDAGSMNTEAFF
TGTGCCAGCAGCTTGGATGCGGGCTCCATGAACACTGAAGCTTTCTTT
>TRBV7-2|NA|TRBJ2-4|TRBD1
CASSGDRAIQYF
TGTGCCAGCAGCGGGGACAGGGCCATTCAGTACTTC
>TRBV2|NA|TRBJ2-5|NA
CASSELSEETQYF
TGTGCCAGCAGCGAACTTAGTGAAGAGACCCAGTACTTC
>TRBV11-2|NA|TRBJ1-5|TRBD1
CASSLTGTENQPQHF
TGTGCCAGCAGCTTAACCGGGACAGAGAATCAGCCCCAGCATTTT
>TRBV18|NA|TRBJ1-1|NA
CASSIGTAAFGEAFF
TGTGCCAGCTCAATAGGGACGGCCGCTTTTGGAGAAGCTTTCTTT
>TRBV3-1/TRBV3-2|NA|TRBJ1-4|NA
CASSRGRGDEKLFF
TGTGCCAGCAGCCGGGGCAGGGGTGATGAAAAACTGTTTTTT
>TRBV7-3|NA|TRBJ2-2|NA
CASSVRPTTGELFF
TGTGCCAGCAGCGTCAGGCCGACGACCGGGGAGCTGTTTTTT